This TCR beta chain was obtained from a study of shared clonotypes between healthy human individuals. Regarding the study as a whole: Shared across a few donors were around 5% of the naive CD4 clonotypes. Sequencing depth was expected to influence donor clonotype sharing.

Trimming left V 0 bases short and J 8 bases short, with 19 bases between. The CDR3 has 16 residues. Germline CDR1 is KGHSH and CDR2 is LQKENI. As for this clone: Its specificity is not known.

In the authors' workflow: Quality scores were absent from the junction-only immunoSEQ sequences, so filtering differed. Repertoires were generated with immunoSEQ multiplex PCR, while TCRdb's copy carries only in-frame clones and drops some. That table furnishes V, J and clone size, whereas the DNA furnished D and trimming. In the table there are 2 million to 2.5 million clones, roughly 94% of which are singletons. Source material: naive CD4+ T cells sorted from blood. Stated subset: CD45RA+ positively selected. The chain links TRBV18 to TRBJ1-2; possible D gene TRBD1, 6 bases. This TCR came from a man between 18 and 29 years old in good health. CDR3 region: CASSPPIRGRIEGYTF. CDR3 bases: TGTGCCAGCTCACCACCGATCAGGGGAAGAATAGAGGGCTACACCTTC.